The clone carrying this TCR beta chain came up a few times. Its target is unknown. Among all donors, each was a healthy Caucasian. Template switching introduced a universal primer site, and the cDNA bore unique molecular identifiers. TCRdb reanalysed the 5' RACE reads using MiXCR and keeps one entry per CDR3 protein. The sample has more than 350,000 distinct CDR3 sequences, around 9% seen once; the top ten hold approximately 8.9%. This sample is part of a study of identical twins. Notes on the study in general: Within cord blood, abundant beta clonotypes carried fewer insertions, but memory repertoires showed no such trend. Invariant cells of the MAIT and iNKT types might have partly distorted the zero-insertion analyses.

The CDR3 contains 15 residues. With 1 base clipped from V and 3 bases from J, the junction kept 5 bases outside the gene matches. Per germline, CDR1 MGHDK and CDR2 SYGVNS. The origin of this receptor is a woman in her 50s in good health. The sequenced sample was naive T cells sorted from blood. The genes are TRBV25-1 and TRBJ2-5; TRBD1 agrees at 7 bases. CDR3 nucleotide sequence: TGTGCCAGCAGTGAATTAGGGGGCGTTGAAGAGACCCAGTACTTC. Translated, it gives CASSELGGVEETQYF.